This T cell receptor beta chain came from a study of T cells in Graves' hyperthyroidism and ophthalmopathy. Whole-study results and caveats: From stable hyperthyroidism, ophthalmopathy was separated by a 13 V-J model. Blood samples included most of the expanded thyroid clonotypes exceeding 0.001.

Diagnoses rested on clinical symptoms, serum thyroxine and TRAb, thyroid ultrasound and orbital computed tomography. On this clonotype itself: No antigen is known for it.

Looked up from germline, CDR1 is KGHSH and CDR2 is LQKENI. The length of the CDR3 is 14 residues. Losses at the gene ends were 5 bases for V and 5 bases for J; bases not matched to a gene: 7. TCR beta CDR3 regions were amplified from RNA transcripts. In the first-round RT-PCR of the TCR CDR3, the HTBI primer set was used. Each CDR3 protein is one row after TCRdb ran MiXCR on the multiplex PCR reads. Found here are 50,000 to 55,000 distinct CDR3 sequences, roughly half of them singletons; the top ten hold about 9.8%. Specimen: blood. The receptor was derived from a woman aged 45-65 years with Graves' ophthalmopathy. The chain couples TRBV18 to TRBJ2-5; TRBD1 matches 8 bases. For the CDR3, the DNA is TGTGCCAGCTCATCAGACAGGGGAGAGGAGACCCAGTACTTC. Translated: CASSSDRGEETQYF.